This record concerns one T cell receptor beta chain sequence. Its binding antigen is unknown. The sample holds no much larger clone one base away, and base qualities are not on file. Each collaborating institution followed its own protocols to collect whole blood in K2EDTA tubes. Collaborator samples were shipped for TCRbeta analysis as frozen whole blood, isolated PBMCs, or DNA extracted from either sample type. This record belongs to a study of blood T cell repertoires in COVID-19 (dated by TCRdb to 2020 to 2021). Looking at the study overall: Samples from collaborators originated in the United States, Italy and Spain and spanned both the acute and convalescent phases of COVID-19. Samples were obtained from the ongoing ImmuneRACE study (first 160 participants) and from roughly 1,300 subjects provided by 6 global collaborators. Nearly every sample came with metadata listing a de-identified subject ID, COVID-19 status, age in years and sex. Subjects who had been exposed to COVID-19, were actively infected with it, or had recovered from it provided the deeply sampled blood TCRbeta repertoires that made up the dataset. The material from the prospective study consisted of cDNA or gDNA derived from T cells, B-cell-depleted T cells, or PBMCs. The repertoires were released in a freely available public database meant as a resource for research on the immune response to SARS-CoV-2. Where HLA class I and class II types were available, the types were taken from metadata supplied by the sample provider, not from assay-based typing. Results the study describes overall, beyond this receptor: The amount of clinical and demographic metadata varied by source and participant and was provided uncurated.

CDR1 LNHDA and CDR2 SQIVND were looked up in the germline V gene (reference sequence). V is reduced by 8 bases and J by 5 bases, leaving a spacing of 7 bases between them. The CDR3 numbers 11 residues from cysteine through phenylalanine. Only the CDR3 DNA stays, 33 bases, in frame from base 1. TCRbeta CDR3 regions were amplified from genomic DNA by means of the immunoSEQ Assay, a bias-controlled multiplex PCR. In the original analysis: The number of nucleated cells in each sample was estimated by amplification of reference gene primers within the assay. To quantify the absolute abundance of each unique TCRbeta CDR3 rearrangement, sequence reads were collapsed and filtered. For each sample, productive Simpson clonality was calculated as the square root of Simpson's diversity index across productive rearrangements. This immuneACCESS table, as held by TCRdb, lists in-frame sequences with V and J called but not all clones. Of the missing ones, under half trace to an unresolved V gene in checked studies; the others have no known cause. That table furnishes V, J and clone size, whereas the DNA furnished D and trimming. This sample lists 45,000 to 60,000 clones; about 85% were detected once. The top ten clonotypes cover roughly 15% of the sample.

This TCR came from a human donor in a cohort sampled during active COVID-19. The chain is assembled from TRBV19 and TRBJ1-5; the D region possibly corresponds to TRBD1 (5 bases align). The sequenced sample consisted of peripheral blood. CDR3 loop: CASGGDQPQHF. The sequenced DNA: TGTGCCAGTGGAGGGGATCAGCCCCAGCATTTT.